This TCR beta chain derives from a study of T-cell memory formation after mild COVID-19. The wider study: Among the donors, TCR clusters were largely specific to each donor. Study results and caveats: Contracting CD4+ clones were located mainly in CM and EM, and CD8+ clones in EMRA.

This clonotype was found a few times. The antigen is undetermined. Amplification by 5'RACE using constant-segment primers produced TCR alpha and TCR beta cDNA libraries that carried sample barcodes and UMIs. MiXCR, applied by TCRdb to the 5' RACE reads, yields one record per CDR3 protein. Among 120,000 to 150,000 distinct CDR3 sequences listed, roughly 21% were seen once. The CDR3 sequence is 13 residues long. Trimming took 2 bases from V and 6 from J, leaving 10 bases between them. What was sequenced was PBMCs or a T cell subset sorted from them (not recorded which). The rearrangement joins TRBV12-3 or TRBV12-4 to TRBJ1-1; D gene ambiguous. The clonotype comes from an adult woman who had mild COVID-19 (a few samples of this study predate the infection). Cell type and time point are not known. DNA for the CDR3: TGTGCCAGCAGTTTAATGCTCGGGTCTGAAGCTTTCTTT. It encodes CASSLMLGSEAFF.